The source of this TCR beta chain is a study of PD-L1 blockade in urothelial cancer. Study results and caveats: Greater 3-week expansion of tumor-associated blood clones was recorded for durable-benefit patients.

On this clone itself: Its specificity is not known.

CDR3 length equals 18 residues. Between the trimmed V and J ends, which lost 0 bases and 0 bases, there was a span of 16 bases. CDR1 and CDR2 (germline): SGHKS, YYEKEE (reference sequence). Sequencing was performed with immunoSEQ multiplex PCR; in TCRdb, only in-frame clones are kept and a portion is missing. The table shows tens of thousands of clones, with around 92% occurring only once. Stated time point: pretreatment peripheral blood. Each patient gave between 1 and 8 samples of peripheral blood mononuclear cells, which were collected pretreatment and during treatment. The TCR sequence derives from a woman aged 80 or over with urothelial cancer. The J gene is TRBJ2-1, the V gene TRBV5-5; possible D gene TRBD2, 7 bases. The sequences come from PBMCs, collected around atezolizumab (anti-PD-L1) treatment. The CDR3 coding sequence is TGTGCCAGCAGCTTGGGAGGAGGGGGGGGAAGCTCCTACAATGAGCAGTTCTTC. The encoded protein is CASSLGGGGGSSYNEQFF.